Included here is one T cell receptor beta chain sequence, with context. The CDR3 runs to 15 residues. V lost 1 base to trimming and J lost 8 bases; unmatched junction nucleotides: 8. The germline gives CDR1 SGHTA, CDR2 FQGNSA. The data are from a study of shared clonotypes between healthy human individuals. It was CD45RO-negative cells, positively selected for CCR7, that made up naive CD8 cells, with terminally differentiated effector memory CD45RA+ cells excluded. Some clones are missing from TCRdb's copy, which holds only in-frame ones; the method was immunoSEQ multiplex PCR. The sample lists about 2.1 million clones, 93% occurring once.

Sequencing was carried out using naive CD8+ T cells from PBMCs. V and J are TRBV7-2 and TRBJ2-1; TRBD1 matches 7 bases. The receptor comes from a man aged 18 to 30 in good health. Some clones in this sample may be carry-over from other donors' samples. CDR3 in DNA: TGTGCCAGCAGCTTAGGGTTAGACAGGGTCGATGAGCAGTTCTTC. It yields the protein CASSLGLDRVDEQFF.